This TCR beta chain was obtained from a study of T cells of healthy individuals (dated by TCRdb to the late 2010s). Library prep was done by 5' RACE. Sequencing relied on an Illumina MiSeq. TCRdb's own reprocessing of the public reads used fastp at Q25 and MiXCR and kept productive beta chains. Merged by CDR3 protein, the rows form single entries marked with the most common genes and DNA. In all, the sample holds around 63,000 distinct CDR3 sequences, and around 15% of those were seen once. The ten largest clones represent approximately 4.8% of the sample. This clonotype was recorded a few times. The target of this receptor is not known. Base quality data are lacking; no much larger clone is found one base away. Counted from cysteine to phenylalanine, this CDR3 has 15 amino acids. Only the CDR3 part of the read is kept: 45 bases, read in frame from the first base. CDR1 is given as MNHEY and CDR2 as SMNVEV, both from the germline V gene (reference sequence). Trimming removed 6 bases from V and 8 bases from J, leaving 17 bases between the germline ends.

The sequence came from a human donor in good health. The sequence joins TRBV27 to TRBJ1-6; the D gene lacks a confident call. The CDR3 here reads CASRAEGSGYSPLHF. The DNA reads as follows: TGTGCCAGCAGGGCCGAAGGATCGGGATATTCACCCCTCCACTTT.